The 32 T cell receptor beta chains reported below all come from one sample, sequenced in a study of cytomegalovirus exposure and HLA in healthy donors. PCR primers comprised 60 Vbeta and 13 Jbeta primers. Clones were sequenced by immunoSEQ multiplex PCR, and TCRdb holds only the in-frame ones, with some missing. The repertoire holds about 120,000 clones, with about four fifths as singletons. Sample: PBMCs. These receptors were obtained from a woman aged 18-29 years in good health and CMV-seropositive.

This chain uses TRBV6-1 with TRBJ1-3; D is possibly TRBD1 (6 bases). Between the trimmed V and J ends, which lost 4 bases and 2 bases, there was a span of 9 bases. Germline V gene lookup returns CDR1 MNHNS and CDR2 SASEGT. The CDR3 runs 14 residues. The chain's CDR3 is CASSGTGTGNTIYF. DNA for the CDR3: TGTGCCAGCAGTGGAACAGGGACTGGAAACACCATATATTTT.

The CDR3: CASSIRETYEQYF. CDR3 in DNA: TGTGCCAGTAGTATTCGCGAAACCTACGAGCAGTACTTC. This chain uses TRBV19 with TRBJ2-7; no firm D call. Germline V CDR1 and CDR2: LNHDA, SQIVND (reference sequence). The CDR3 has 13 amino acids. The V gene lost 3 bases and the J gene lost 2 bases, with 8 bases spanning the gap.

The CDR3 region has the DNA TGCGCCAGCAGCGTTCCTGAGTTCGGATTTCACACGCGGGAGACCCAGTACTTC. Translating gives CASSVPEFGFHTRETQYF. The chain couples TRBV10-1 to TRBJ2-5; no definite D call. Germline V gene sequence: CDR1 WNHNN, CDR2 SYGVQD (reference sequence). The CDR3 consists of 18 residues. Trimming removed 6 bases from V and 5 bases from J, with 28 bases in between.

CDR3 protein: CASSSTGETEAFF. The CDR3, as DNA: TGTGCCAGCAGCTCGACAGGGGAAACTGAAGCTTTCTTT. The V and J genes are TRBV7-9 and TRBJ1-1, with 8 positions matching TRBD1. Germline V lookup: CDR1 SEHNR, CDR2 FQNEAQ (reference sequence). V lost 4 bases to trimming and J lost 5 bases; unmatched junction nucleotides: 3. The CDR3 runs to 13 residues.

The chain carries TRBV19 and TRBJ1-5; 9 bases map to TRBD1. This CDR3 region has 16 residues. Losses at the gene ends were 6 bases for V and 0 bases for J; bases not matched to a gene: 6. Looked up from germline, CDR1 is LNHDA and CDR2 is SQIVND (reference sequence). This CDR3 is CASRQQGALSNQPQHF. CDR3 DNA: TGTGCCAGTAGGCAACAGGGGGCCCTTAGCAATCAGCCCCAGCATTTT.

The chain links TRBV5-1 to TRBJ1-4; D is uncertain. The CDR3 has 15 residues. V lost 5 bases, J lost 0 bases, and 11 bases lay in between. CDR1 is SGHRS, CDR2 YFSETQ, per germline. The CDR3 loop reads CASRDTGATNEKLFF. The CDR3 bases are TGCGCCAGCAGAGATACCGGTGCAACTAATGAAAAACTGTTTTTT.

J is TRBJ2-1 and V is TRBV7-6, with TRBD1 matching 7 bases. This CDR3 has 17 amino acids. V lost 5 bases and J lost 0; bases outside the gene matches: 10. Germline CDR1 reads SGHVS; CDR2 reads FNYEAQ. The DNA of the CDR3 is TGTGCCAGCAGCCTGGGACAGCCGTTAAGCTCCTACAATGAGCAGTTCTTC. Its protein is CASSLGQPLSSYNEQFF.

The chain links TRBV5-6 to TRBJ1-2; D remains ambiguous. The CDR3 is 14 amino acids. The germline V gene has CDR1 SGHDT and CDR2 YYEEEE. V lost 1 base to trimming and J lost 4 bases, with 11 bases between them. CDR3 residues: CASSLPGSGYGYTF. In DNA form, the CDR3 reads TGTGCCAGCAGCTTGCCTGGTTCCGGCTATGGCTACACCTTC.

The CDR3 is CASSPTREGARFF. The CDR3 DNA reads as TGTGCCAGCAGCCCAACTAGGGAGGGAGCCAGGTTCTTC. This rearrangement joins TRBV7-3 to TRBJ2-1, with 7 bases that match TRBD2. The CDR3 is 13 amino acids. Germline-derived CDR1 and CDR2 are SGHTA and FQGTGA. V lost 5 bases and J lost 15; bases outside the gene matches: 13.

The CDR3 here is CASSSRTSGTGELFF. CDR3 sequence (DNA): TGCGCCAGCAGCTCTAGGACTAGCGGCACCGGGGAGCTGTTTTTT. The chain recombines TRBV5-1 with TRBJ2-2; 10 bases map to TRBD2. CDR3 length: 15 residues. Germline V gene data show CDR1 as SGHRS and CDR2 as YFSETQ. The J segment lost 4 bases and the V segment lost 3 bases, leaving 3 bases of the junction unmatched.

This clone was counted between two and nine times. An end of the junction does not agree with germline; a read error may underlie this. The chain employs TRBV5-6 and TRBJ2-1; 8 bases match TRBD1. CDR1 and CDR2 (germline): SGHDT, YYEEEE. The CDR3 contains 14 residues. In DNA, the CDR3 is TGTGCCAGCACCTTGGACAGGGCGGATAGGGAGCAGTTCTTC. It yields the protein CASTLDRADREQFF.

This clone is a singleton in its sample. This chain joins TRBV5-1 and TRBJ2-3, with 16 bases fitting TRBD2. Per the germline V gene, CDR1 is SGHRS and CDR2 is YFSETQ. This CDR3 has 17 amino acids. After removal of 4 bases from V and 5 bases from J, the junction contained 7 bases not matched to a gene. As DNA, the CDR3 is TGCGCCAGCAGCGGCGGGACTAGCGGGAGGGCCCAAGATACGCAGTATTTT. Its translation is CASSGGTSGRAQDTQYF.

The J gene is TRBJ2-7, the V gene TRBV2; 10 bases are shared with TRBD1. Germline values: CDR1 SNHLY, CDR2 FYNNEI. There are 14 residues in the CDR3. The J segment lost 2 bases and the V segment lost 6 bases, leaving 4 bases of the junction unmatched. CDR3 protein: CASRRTGGTYEQYF. CDR3 sequence (DNA): TGTGCCAGCAGGAGGACAGGGGGTACCTACGAGCAGTACTTC. The complete variable domain, with remaining parts taken from reference TRBV2 and TRBJ2-7, reads EPEVTQTPSHQVTQMGQEVILRCVPISNHLYFYWYRQILGQKVEFLVSFYNNEISEKSEIFDDQFSVERPDGSNFTLKIRSTKLEDSAMYFCASRRTGGTYEQYFGPGTRLTVT.

Only one count was recorded for this clone. The chain combines TRBV12-5 with TRBJ2-7; possible D gene TRBD2, 6 bases. CDR3 length: 13 residues. The germline V gene encodes CDR1 LGHNT and CDR2 FRNRAP. Trimming left V 2 bases short and J 3 bases short, with 8 bases between. This chain's CDR3 is CASGLTSSYEQYF. The CDR3 nucleotides are TGTGCTAGTGGTTTGACTAGCAGCTACGAGCAGTACTTC.

V and J are TRBV28 and TRBJ1-5; 10 bases map to TRBD1. The CDR3 is 15 amino acids. CDR1 and CDR2 from the germline V gene are MDHEN and SYDVKM. Trimming took 6 bases from V and 6 from J; bases not matched to a gene: 8. The CDR3 reads CASRRTGGYGQPQHF. Written as DNA, the CDR3 is TGTGCCAGCAGGCGGACAGGGGGGTATGGTCAGCCCCAGCATTTT. The whole variable domain, remainder taken from reference TRBV28 and TRBJ1-5, is DVKVTQSSRYLVKRTGEKVFLECVQDMDHENMFWYRQDPGLGLRLIYFSYDVKMKEKGDIPEGYSVSREKKERFSLILESASTNQTSMYLCASRRTGGYGQPQHFGDGTRLSIL.

A few counts support this clone. The chain carries TRBV28 and TRBJ2-5; perhaps TRBD1 as D (6 bases). Looked up from germline, CDR1 is MDHEN and CDR2 is SYDVKM. The CDR3 contains 13 residues. The V gene lost 1 base and the J gene lost 5 bases, with 8 bases spanning the gap. The chain's CDR3 is CASSLSGVETQYF. CDR3 in DNA: TGTGCCAGCAGTTTATCAGGGGTCGAGACCCAGTACTTC.

This clone was found a few times. The V call is TRBV28, the J call TRBJ1-5, with TRBD1 matching 7 bases. V was pared by 5 bases and J by 3 bases, with 16 bases of the junction left unmatched. The CDR3 is 18 residues long. The germline V gene has CDR1 MDHEN and CDR2 SYDVKM. CDR3 sequence reads: CASSRTKLIQGYNQPQHF. CDR3 sequence (DNA): TGTGCCAGCAGTCGTACTAAGCTAATACAGGGGTACAATCAGCCCCAGCATTTT.

This clone was detected once. The gene calls are TRBV4-1 and TRBJ2-1, with D possibly TRBD2 on 5 matching bases. Per the germline V gene, CDR1 is MGHRA and CDR2 is YSYEKL. Trimming removed 3 bases from V and 4 bases from J, with 10 bases in between. The CDR3 contains 14 residues. CDR3 nucleotides: TGCGCCAGCAGCCACTCCGAGGGATACAATGAGCAGTTCTTC. It encodes CASSHSEGYNEQFF.

V usage is TRBV5-1 and J usage is TRBJ1-5; 8 bases match TRBD1. Germline lookup yields CDR1 SGHRS and CDR2 YFSETQ. V was pared by 3 bases and J by 2 bases, with 1 base of the junction left unmatched. The CDR3 contains 14 residues. CDR3 sequence: CASSSTGGNQPQHF. CDR3 in DNA: TGCGCCAGCAGCTCGACAGGGGGCAATCAGCCCCAGCATTTT.

V gene TRBV7-3 combines with J gene TRBJ2-4, with D possibly TRBD2 on 5 matching bases. V was cut by 0 bases and J by 5 bases, with 5 bases left in between. CDR1 is SGHTA, CDR2 FQGTGA, per germline. The CDR3 consists of 13 residues. CDR3 protein: CASSLTGENIQYF. The CDR3 nucleotides read TGTGCCAGCAGCTTAACGGGAGAAAACATTCAGTACTTC.

V is TRBV13 and J is TRBJ2-5; 8 bases map to TRBD2. Germline V gives CDR1 PRHDT, CDR2 FYEKMQ (reference sequence). CDR3 length: 14 residues. With 4 bases clipped from V and 5 bases from J, the junction kept 6 bases outside the gene matches. The CDR3 nucleotides read TGTGCCAGCAGCTATGGACTAGCCCGGGAGACCCAGTACTTC. Its translation: CASSYGLARETQYF.

This sequence joins TRBV28 and TRBJ1-1; D not certain. CDR1 is MDHEN, CDR2 SYDVKM, per germline. Trimming took off 6 bases at V and 1 base at J, with 15 bases between the two ends. The CDR3 is 15 amino acids. CDR3 nucleotides: TGTGCCAGCAGCCTGACACTCAAAGGGAACACTGAAGCTTTCTTT. The encoded protein is CASSLTLKGNTEAFF.

The rearrangement joins TRBV7-9 to TRBJ2-5, with D perhaps TRBD1 (5 bases). The assigned J gene may be wrong: the sequence end matches TRBJ2-7 better. Germline CDR1 is SEHNR and CDR2 is FQNEAQ (reference sequence). CDR3 length: 13 amino acids. The CDR3 nucleotides read TGTGCCAGCAGCTTCACAGGTTCTTACGAGCAGTACTTC. It yields the protein CASSFTGSYEQYF.

The rearrangement links TRBV5-6 to TRBJ1-5; 12 bases align to TRBD1. Germline-derived CDR1 and CDR2 are SGHDT and YYEEEE. V lost 4 bases, J lost 5 bases, and 7 bases stayed unmatched. The CDR3 loop spans 16 amino acids. The CDR3 protein is CASSPGQGARDQPQHF. The CDR3 DNA is TGTGCCAGCAGCCCGGGACAGGGGGCGCGAGATCAGCCCCAGCATTTT.

The V gene is TRBV28, the J gene TRBJ2-5; 8 bases line up with TRBD1. The CDR3 has 14 amino acids. Germline V gene lookup returns CDR1 MDHEN and CDR2 SYDVKM. Trimming cost V 3 bases and J 5 bases; bases outside gene matches: 5. The CDR3 bases are TGTGCCAGCAGTTTCCACAGGGGGAGGGAGACCCAGTACTTC. It codes for CASSFHRGRETQYF. Looking up the rest from reference TRBV28 and TRBJ2-5 gives the full variable domain: DVKVTQSSRYLVKRTGEKVFLECVQDMDHENMFWYRQDPGLGLRLIYFSYDVKMKEKGDIPEGYSVSREKKERFSLILESASTNQTSMYLCASSFHRGRETQYFGPGTRLLVL.

The rearrangement uses TRBV19 and TRBJ1-2; perhaps TRBD1 as D (6 bases). The CDR3 is made up of 13 amino acids. Trimming shortened V by 5 bases and J by 5 bases, and 12 bases separated the two germline ends. Germline values: CDR1 LNHDA, CDR2 SQIVND (reference sequence). The CDR3 nucleotides are TGTGCCAGTAGTGTTGGCAGGGGTTATGGCTACACCTTC. This codes for CASSVGRGYGYTF.

The chain is built from TRBV11-3 and TRBJ2-5; 8 positions agree with TRBD2. The germline V gene has CDR1 SGHNT and CDR2 YENEEA. J was trimmed by 0 bases and V by 4 bases; bases with no gene match: 7. CDR3 length: 16 residues. CDR3: CASSSSAGEYQETQYF. CDR3 nucleotides: TGTGCCAGCAGCTCATCAGCGGGAGAGTACCAAGAGACCCAGTACTTC.

V usage is TRBV9 and J usage is TRBJ2-3; a weak D match, TRBD2 (5 bases). Germline values: CDR1 SGDLS, CDR2 YYNGEE. The CDR3 has 15 amino acids. The V gene lost 4 bases and the J gene lost 0 bases, with 12 bases spanning the gap. Written as DNA, the CDR3 is TGTGCCAGCAGCCGGGAAGGGTCTAGCACAGATACGCAGTATTTT. This sequence encodes CASSREGSSTDTQYF.

The table lists this clone with a few counts. The V call is TRBV6-5, the J call TRBJ2-7; 10 nucleotides align to TRBD1. The CDR3 sequence is 14 residues long. Trimming at V came to 5 bases and at J to 3 bases, leaving 4 bases not matched to a gene. Germline-derived CDR1 and CDR2 are MNHEY and SVGAGI. In DNA form, the CDR3 reads TGTGCCAGCAGTACCCGGACAGGGGGCTACGAGCAGTACTTC. Its translation is CASSTRTGGYEQYF.

A note on this clone: The junction differs from germline at one of its ends, possibly a read error. V and J are TRBV6-5 and TRBJ2-1; D not certain. CDR1 is MNHEY and CDR2 is SVGAGI in the germline V gene. The CDR3 is made up of 13 amino acids. The chain's CDR3 is CASSYSTYSEQFF. As DNA, the CDR3 is TGTGCCAGCAGTTACTCGACGTACAGTGAGCAGTTCTTC.

The gene calls are TRBV28 and TRBJ1-1; D not certain. There are 13 residues in the CDR3. V was cut by 3 bases and J by 1 base, with 6 bases left in between. The germline gives CDR1 MDHEN, CDR2 SYDVKM. The CDR3 loop is CASSFKQNTEAFF. Written as DNA, the CDR3 is TGTGCCAGCAGTTTCAAACAGAACACTGAAGCTTTCTTT.

The chain links TRBV27 to TRBJ1-2; TRBD1 agrees at 10 bases. Germline CDR1 reads MNHEY; CDR2 reads SMNVEV (reference sequence). The CDR3 is 13 residues long. Trimming took 4 bases from V and 8 from J; bases not matched to a gene: 4. The CDR3 DNA sequence: TGTGCCAGCAGTTGGGACAGGGGCTCAGGCTACACCTTC. It yields the protein CASSWDRGSGYTF.